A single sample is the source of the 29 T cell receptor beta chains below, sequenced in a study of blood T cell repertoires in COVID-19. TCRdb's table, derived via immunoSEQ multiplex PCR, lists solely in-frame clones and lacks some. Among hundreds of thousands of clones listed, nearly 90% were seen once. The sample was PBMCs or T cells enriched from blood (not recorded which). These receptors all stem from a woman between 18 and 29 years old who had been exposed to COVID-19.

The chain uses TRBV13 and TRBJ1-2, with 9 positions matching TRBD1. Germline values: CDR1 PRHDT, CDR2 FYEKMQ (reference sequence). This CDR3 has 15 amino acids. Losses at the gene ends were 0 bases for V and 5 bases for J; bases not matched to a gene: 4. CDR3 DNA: TGTGCCAGCAGCTTAGGACAGGGGGCAGGGTATGGCTACACCTTC. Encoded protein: CASSLGQGAGYGYTF.

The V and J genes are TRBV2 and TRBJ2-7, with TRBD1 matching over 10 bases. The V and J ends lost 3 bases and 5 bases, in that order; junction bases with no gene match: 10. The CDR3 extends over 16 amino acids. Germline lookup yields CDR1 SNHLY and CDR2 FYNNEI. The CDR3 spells CASSDDLDRGLDEQYF. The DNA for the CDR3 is TGTGCCAGCAGTGACGACTTAGACAGGGGGCTTGACGAGCAGTACTTC.

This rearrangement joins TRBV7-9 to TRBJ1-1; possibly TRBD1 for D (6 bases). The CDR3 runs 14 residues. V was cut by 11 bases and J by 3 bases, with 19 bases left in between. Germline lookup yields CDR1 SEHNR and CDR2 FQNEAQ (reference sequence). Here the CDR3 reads CAVSGWGLDTEAFF. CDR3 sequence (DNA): TGTGCCGTCTCAGGGTGGGGGCTGGACACTGAAGCTTTCTTT.

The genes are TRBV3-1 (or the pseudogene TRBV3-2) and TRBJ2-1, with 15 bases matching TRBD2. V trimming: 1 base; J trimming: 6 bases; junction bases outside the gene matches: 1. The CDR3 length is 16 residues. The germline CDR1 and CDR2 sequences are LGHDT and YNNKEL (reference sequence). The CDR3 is CASSQGGLAGGNEQFF. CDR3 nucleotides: TGTGCCAGCAGCCAAGGGGGACTAGCGGGAGGCAATGAGCAGTTCTTC.

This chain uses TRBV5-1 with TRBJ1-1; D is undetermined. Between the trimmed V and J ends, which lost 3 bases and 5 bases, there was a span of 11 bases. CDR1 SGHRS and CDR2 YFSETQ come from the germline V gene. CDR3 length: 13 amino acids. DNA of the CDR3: TGCGCCAGCAGCTCCGATTTCGGGACTGAAGCTTTCTTT. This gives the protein CASSSDFGTEAFF. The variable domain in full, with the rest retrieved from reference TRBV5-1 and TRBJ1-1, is KAGVTQTPRYLIKTRGQQVTLSCSPISGHRSVSWYQQTPGQGLQFLFEYFSETQRNKGNFPGRFSGRQFSNSRSEMNVSTLELGDSALYLCASSSDFGTEAFFGQGTRLTVV.

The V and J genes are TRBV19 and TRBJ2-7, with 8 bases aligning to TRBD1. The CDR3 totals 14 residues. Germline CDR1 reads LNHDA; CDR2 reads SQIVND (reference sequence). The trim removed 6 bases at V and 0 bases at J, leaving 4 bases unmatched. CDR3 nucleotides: TGTGCCAGTAGGCCCACAGGGGGCTCCTACGAGCAGTACTTC. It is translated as CASRPTGGSYEQYF. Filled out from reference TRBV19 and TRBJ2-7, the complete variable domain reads DGGITQSPKYLFRKEGQNVTLSCEQNLNHDAMYWYRQDPGQGLRLIYYSQIVNDFQKGDIAEGYSVSREKKESFPLTVTSAQKNPTAFYLCASRPTGGSYEQYFGPGTRLTVT.

CDR3 in DNA: TGTGCCAGCAGTCCATTACTAGCGGGGTTCAATGAGCAGTTCTTC. This translates into CASSPLLAGFNEQFF. J is TRBJ2-1 and V is TRBV27; 10 bases are a match to TRBD2. Germline assignment: CDR1 MNHEY and CDR2 SMNVEV (reference sequence). J was trimmed by 6 bases and V by 5 bases; bases with no gene match: 7. The CDR3 has 15 residues.

DNA of the CDR3: TGTGCCCTGGGACAGTCATATGGCTACACCTTC. This sequence encodes CALGQSYGYTF. The V and J genes are TRBV10-3 and TRBJ1-2; 7 positions agree with TRBD1. Germline V CDR1 and CDR2: ENHRY, SYGVKD. There are 11 residues in the CDR3. The J segment lost 5 bases and the V segment lost 11 bases, leaving 5 bases of the junction unmatched.

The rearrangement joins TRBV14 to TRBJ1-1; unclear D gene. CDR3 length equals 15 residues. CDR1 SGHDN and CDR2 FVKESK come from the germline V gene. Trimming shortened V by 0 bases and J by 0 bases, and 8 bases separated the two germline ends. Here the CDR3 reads CASSQDLALNTEAFF. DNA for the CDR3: TGTGCCAGCAGCCAAGATCTGGCCCTGAACACTGAAGCTTTCTTT.

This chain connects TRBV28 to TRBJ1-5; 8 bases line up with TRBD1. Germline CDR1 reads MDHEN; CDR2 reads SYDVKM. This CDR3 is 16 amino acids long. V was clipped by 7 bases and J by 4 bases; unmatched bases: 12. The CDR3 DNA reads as TGTGCCAGCAACATTATTAGGACAGGGATGAATCAGCCCCAGCATTTT. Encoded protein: CASNIIRTGMNQPQHF.

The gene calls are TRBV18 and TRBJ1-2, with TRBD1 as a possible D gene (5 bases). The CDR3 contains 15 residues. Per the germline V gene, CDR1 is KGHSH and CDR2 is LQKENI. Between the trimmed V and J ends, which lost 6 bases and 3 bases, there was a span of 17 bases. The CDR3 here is CASSTSGTGHYGYTF. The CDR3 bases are TGTGCCAGCTCCACCTCCGGAACAGGCCACTATGGCTACACCTTC.

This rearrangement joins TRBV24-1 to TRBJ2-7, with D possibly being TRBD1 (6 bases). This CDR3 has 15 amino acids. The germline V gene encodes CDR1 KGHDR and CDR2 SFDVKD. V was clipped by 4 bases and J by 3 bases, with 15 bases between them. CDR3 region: CATSESGTKNYEQYF. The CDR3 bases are TGTGCCACCAGTGAATCCGGGACAAAGAACTACGAGCAGTACTTC.

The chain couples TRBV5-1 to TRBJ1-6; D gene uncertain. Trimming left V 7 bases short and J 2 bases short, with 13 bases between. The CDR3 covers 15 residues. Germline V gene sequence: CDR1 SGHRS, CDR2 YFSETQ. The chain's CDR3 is CASAGEGPYNSPLHF. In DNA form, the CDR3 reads TGCGCCAGCGCCGGTGAGGGCCCCTATAATTCACCCCTCCACTTT.

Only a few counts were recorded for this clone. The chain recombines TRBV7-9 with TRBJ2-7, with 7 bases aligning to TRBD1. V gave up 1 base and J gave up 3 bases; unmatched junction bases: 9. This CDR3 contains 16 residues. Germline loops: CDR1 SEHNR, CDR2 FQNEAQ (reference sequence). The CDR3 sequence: CASSLGGSGTDYEQYF. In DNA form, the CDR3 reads TGTGCCAGCAGCTTAGGGGGGTCCGGGACAGACTACGAGCAGTACTTC.

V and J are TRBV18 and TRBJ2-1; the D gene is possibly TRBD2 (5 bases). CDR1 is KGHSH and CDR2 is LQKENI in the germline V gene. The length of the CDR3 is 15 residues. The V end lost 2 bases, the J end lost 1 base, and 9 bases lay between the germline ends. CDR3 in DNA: TGTGCCAGCTCACCATCACTAGAATCCTACAATGAGCAGTTCTTC. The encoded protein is CASSPSLESYNEQFF.

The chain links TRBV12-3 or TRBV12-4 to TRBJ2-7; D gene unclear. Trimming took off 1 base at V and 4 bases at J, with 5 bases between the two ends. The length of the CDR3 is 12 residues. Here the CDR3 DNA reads TGTGCCAGCAGTTTAGGTCAGTACGAGCAGTACTTC. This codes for CASSLGQYEQYF.

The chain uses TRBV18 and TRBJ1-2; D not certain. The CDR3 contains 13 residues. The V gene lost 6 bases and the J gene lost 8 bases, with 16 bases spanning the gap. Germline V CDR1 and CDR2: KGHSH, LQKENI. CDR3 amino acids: CASSPYSAEGYTF. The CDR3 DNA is TGTGCCAGCTCCCCCTACTCCGCCGAGGGCTACACCTTC.

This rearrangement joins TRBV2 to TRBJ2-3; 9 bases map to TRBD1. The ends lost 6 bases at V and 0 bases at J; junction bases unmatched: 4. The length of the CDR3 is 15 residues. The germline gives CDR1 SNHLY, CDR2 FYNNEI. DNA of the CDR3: TGTGCCAGCAGGGAACAGGGGGCGAGCACAGATACGCAGTATTTT. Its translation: CASREQGASTDTQYF.

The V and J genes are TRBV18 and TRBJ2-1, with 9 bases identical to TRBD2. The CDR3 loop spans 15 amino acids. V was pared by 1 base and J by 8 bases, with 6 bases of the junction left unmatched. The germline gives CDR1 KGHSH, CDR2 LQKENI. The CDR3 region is CASSPLTSGYDEQFF. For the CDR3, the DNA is TGTGCCAGCTCACCACTGACTAGCGGTTATGATGAGCAGTTCTTC. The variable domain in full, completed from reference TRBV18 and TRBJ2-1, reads NAGVMQNPRHLVRRRGQEARLRCSPMKGHSHVYWYRQLPEEGLKFMVYLQKENIIDESGMPKERFSAEFPKEGPSILRIQQVVRGDSAAYFCASSPLTSGYDEQFFGPGTRLTVL.

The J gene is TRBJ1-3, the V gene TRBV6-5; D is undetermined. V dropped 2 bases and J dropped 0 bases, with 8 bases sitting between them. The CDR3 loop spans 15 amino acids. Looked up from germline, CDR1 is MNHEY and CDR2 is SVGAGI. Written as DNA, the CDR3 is TGTGCCAGCAGTTACGATCGGAGCTCTGGAAACACCATATATTTT. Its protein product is CASSYDRSSGNTIYF.

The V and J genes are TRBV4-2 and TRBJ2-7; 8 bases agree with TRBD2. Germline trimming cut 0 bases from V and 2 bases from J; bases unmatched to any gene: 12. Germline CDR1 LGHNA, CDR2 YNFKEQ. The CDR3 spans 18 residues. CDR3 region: CASSQERSAGGLTYEQYF. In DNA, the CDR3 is TGTGCCAGCAGCCAAGAACGAAGCGCGGGGGGCCTAACCTACGAGCAGTACTTC.

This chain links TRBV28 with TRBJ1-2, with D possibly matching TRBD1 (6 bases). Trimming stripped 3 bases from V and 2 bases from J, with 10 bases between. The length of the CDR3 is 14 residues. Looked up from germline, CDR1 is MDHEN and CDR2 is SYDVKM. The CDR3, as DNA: TGTGCCAGCAGTTTGGCAGGGACAAACTATGGCTACACCTTC. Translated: CASSLAGTNYGYTF.

The CDR3 bases are TGTGCCTGGAGTCTGTCAGGGGCGTTCAATCAGCCCCAGCATTTT. This encodes CAWSLSGAFNQPQHF. The chain is built from TRBV30 and TRBJ1-5; the D gene is possibly TRBD1 (6 bases). The V gene's germline CDR1 is GTSNPN and CDR2 SVGIG (reference sequence). This CDR3 spans 15 amino acids. Trimming took 2 bases from V and 3 from J, leaving 14 bases between them.

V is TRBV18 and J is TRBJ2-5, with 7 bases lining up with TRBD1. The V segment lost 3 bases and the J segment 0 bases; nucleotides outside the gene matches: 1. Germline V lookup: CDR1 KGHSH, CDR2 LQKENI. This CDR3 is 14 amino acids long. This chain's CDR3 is CASSPGQHQETQYF. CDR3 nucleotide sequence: TGTGCCAGCTCACCGGGACAGCACCAAGAGACCCAGTACTTC. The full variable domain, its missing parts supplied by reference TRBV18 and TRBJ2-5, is NAGVMQNPRHLVRRRGQEARLRCSPMKGHSHVYWYRQLPEEGLKFMVYLQKENIIDESGMPKERFSAEFPKEGPSILRIQQVVRGDSAAYFCASSPGQHQETQYFGPGTRLLVL.

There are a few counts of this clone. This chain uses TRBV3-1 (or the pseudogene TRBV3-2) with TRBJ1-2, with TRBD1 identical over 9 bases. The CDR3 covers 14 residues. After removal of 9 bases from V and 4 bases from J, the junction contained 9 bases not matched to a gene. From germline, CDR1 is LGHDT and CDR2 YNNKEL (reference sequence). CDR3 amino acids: CASTGGAVGYGYTF. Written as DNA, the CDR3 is TGTGCCAGTACAGGGGGCGCCGTCGGCTATGGCTACACCTTC.

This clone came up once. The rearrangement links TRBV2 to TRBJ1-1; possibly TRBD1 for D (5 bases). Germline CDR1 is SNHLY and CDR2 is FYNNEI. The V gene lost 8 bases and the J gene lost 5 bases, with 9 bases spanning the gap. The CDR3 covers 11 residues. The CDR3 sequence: CASGHGTEAFF. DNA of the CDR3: TGTGCCAGCGGACACGGGACTGAAGCTTTCTTT.

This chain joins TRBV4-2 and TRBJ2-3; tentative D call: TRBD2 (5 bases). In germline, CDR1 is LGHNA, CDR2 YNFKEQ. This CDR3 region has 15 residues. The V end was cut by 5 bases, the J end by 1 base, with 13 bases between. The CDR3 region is CASSESYGGTDTQYF. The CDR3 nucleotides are TGTGCCAGCAGCGAATCTTACGGGGGCACAGATACGCAGTATTTT.

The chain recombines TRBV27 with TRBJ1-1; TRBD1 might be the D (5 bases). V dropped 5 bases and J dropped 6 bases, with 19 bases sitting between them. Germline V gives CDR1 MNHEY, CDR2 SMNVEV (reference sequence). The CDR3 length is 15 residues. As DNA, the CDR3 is TGTGCCAGCAGTACCACTCCTCAGGGTAGCTCTGAAGCTTTCTTT. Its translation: CASSTTPQGSSEAFF.

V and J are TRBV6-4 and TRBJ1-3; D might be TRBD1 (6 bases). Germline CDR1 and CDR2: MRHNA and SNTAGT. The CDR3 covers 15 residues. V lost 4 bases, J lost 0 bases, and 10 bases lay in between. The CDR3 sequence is CASSGGLASGNTIYF. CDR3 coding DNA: TGTGCCAGCAGTGGGGGGCTGGCCTCTGGAAACACCATATATTTT.